This TCR beta chain was observed in a study of PD-L1 blockade in urothelial cancer. At the level of the study: Patients began atezolizumab, 1,200 mg intravenously every 3 weeks, in 2014. Samples of blood were analyzed 3 weeks (second dose) and 6 weeks after treatment start. The median T cell count in blood samples was 140,000 to 150,000.

From germline, CDR1 is SNHLY and CDR2 FYNNEI. The CDR3 totals 15 residues. The J segment lost 6 bases and the V segment lost 8 bases, leaving 9 bases of the junction unmatched. Described time point: pretreatment peripheral blood. The table came from immunoSEQ multiplex PCR; TCRdb's copy has only in-frame clones and leaves some out. The table includes about 16,000 clones, about nine tenths detected once. This sequence was found in a man between 70 and 80 years old with urothelial cancer. The genes are TRBV2 and TRBJ2-2; 10 nucleotides match TRBD1. Here the sequenced sample was PBMCs, taken around atezolizumab (anti-PD-L1) treatment. CDR3 residues: CASLRDRGLPGELFF. The CDR3 DNA reads as TGTGCCAGCCTGAGAGACAGGGGGCTGCCCGGGGAGCTGTTTTTT.